This TCR beta chain is from a study of blood T cell repertoires in COVID-19. About the study: Collection of acute and convalescent COVID-19 samples took place in the United States, Italy and Spain. In each case, the material was cDNA or gDNA derived from T cells, B-cell-depleted T cells, or PBMCs.

Original methodology: From reference gene primer amplification, estimates of nucleated cell counts were derived. Only in-frame clones appear in the TCRdb table, and some are missing; sequencing was by immunoSEQ multiplex PCR. The DNA gave D and trimming, while V, J and clone size come from that table. This table has some 120,000 clones, around 82% appearing once. Looked up from germline, CDR1 is MGHRA and CDR2 is YSYEKL. Trimming pared 1 base from V and 0 bases from J, leaving 10 bases between. The CDR3 extends over 16 amino acids. The TCR comes from a man older than 75 with active or convalescent COVID-19. Sequencing was done on a sample of peripheral blood. The chain joins TRBV4-1 to TRBJ1-3; no clear D. The CDR3 nucleotides are TGCGCCAGCAGCCAAGTGGGAGGGAACTCTGGAAACACCATATATTTT. Protein: CASSQVGGNSGNTIYF.